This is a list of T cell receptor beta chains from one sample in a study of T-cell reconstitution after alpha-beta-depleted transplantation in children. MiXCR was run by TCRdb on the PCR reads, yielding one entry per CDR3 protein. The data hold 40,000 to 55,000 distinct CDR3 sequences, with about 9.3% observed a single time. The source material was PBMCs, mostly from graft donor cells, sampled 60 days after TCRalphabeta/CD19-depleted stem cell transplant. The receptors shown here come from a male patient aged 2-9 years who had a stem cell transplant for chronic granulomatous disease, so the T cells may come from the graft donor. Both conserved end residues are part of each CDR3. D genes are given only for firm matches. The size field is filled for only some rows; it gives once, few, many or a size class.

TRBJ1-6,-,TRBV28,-,CAKISGRNSPLHF,TGTGCCAAAATCTCGGGGAGAAATTCACCCCTCCACTTT
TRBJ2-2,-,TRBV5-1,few,CASSLSESRTGELFF,TGCGCCAGCAGCTTGTCGGAGTCCCGCACCGGGGAGCTGTTTTTT
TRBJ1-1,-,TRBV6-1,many,CASSGGLNAFF,TGTGCCAGCAGTGGCGGCCTGAATGCTTTCTTT
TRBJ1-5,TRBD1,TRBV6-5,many,CASSSITGTGGNQPQHF,TGTGCCAGCAGTTCAATCACGGGGACAGGGGGCAATCAGCCCCAGCATTTT
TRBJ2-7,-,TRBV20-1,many,CSARLGQSPYEQYF,TGCAGTGCTAGACTTGGACAGTCCCCCTACGAGCAGTACTTC
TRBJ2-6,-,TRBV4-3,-,CASSQEGSTGANVLTF,TGCGCCAGCAGCCAAGAAGGCAGTACTGGGGCCAACGTCCTGACTTTC
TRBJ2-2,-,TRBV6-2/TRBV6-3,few,CASRPGSKDTGELFF,TGTGCCAGCCGCCCCGGGAGCAAGGACACCGGGGAGCTGTTTTTT
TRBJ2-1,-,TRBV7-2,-,CASSLYQGLKHFF,TGTGCCAGCAGCTTATATCAGGGATTGAAGCATTTCTTC
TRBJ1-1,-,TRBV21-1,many,CASSKTTRGAQAFF,TGTGCCAGCAGCAAAACGACGCGGGGGGCGCAAGCTTTCTTT
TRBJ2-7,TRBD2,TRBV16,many,CASSQPGLAGAYEQYF,TGTGCCAGCAGCCAACCCGGACTAGCGGGAGCATACGAGCAGTACTTC
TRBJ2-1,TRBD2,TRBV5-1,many,CASSPSGLAGQGEQFF,TGCGCCAGCAGTCCCTCGGGACTAGCGGGACAGGGGGAGCAGTTCTTC
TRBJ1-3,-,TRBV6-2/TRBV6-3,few,CASSYYGGISGNTIYF,TGTGCCAGCAGTTACTACGGGGGAATCTCTGGAAACACCATATATTTT
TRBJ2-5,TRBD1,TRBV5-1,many,CASSHRQGGETQYF,TGCGCCAGCAGCCACCGACAGGGCGGAGAGACCCAGTACTTC
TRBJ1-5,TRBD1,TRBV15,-,CATRRSGTGSQPQHF,TGTGCCACCAGGAGATCCGGGACAGGGAGTCAGCCCCAGCATTTT
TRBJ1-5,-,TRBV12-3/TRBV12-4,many,CASSPIGRGVSNQPQHF,TGTGCCAGCAGTCCGATCGGTAGGGGGGTAAGCAATCAGCCCCAGCATTTT
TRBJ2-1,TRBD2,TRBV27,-,CASSNRAGAGNEQFF,TGTGCCAGCAGTAATAGAGCGGGAGCGGGGAATGAGCAGTTCTTC
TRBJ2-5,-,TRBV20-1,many,CSARGTAQETQYF,TGCAGTGCTCGGGGGACAGCACAAGAGACCCAGTACTTC
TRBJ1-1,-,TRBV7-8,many,CASSKPGRMNTEAFF,TGTGCCAGCAGCAAACCGGGACGGATGAACACTGAAGCTTTCTTT
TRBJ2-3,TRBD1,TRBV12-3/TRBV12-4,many,CASGKQGVTDTQYF,TGTGCCAGCGGGAAACAGGGGGTGACAGATACGCAGTATTTT
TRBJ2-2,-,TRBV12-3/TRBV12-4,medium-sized,CASSLASRNTGELFF,TGTGCCAGCAGTTTGGCCAGCCGAAACACCGGGGAGCTGTTTTTT
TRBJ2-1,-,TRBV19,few,CASKKGMVGHEQFF,TGTGCCAGTAAGAAGGGAATGGTAGGGCATGAGCAGTTCTTC
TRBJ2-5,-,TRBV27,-,CASSFSPVLRGTQYF,TGTGCCAGCAGTTTCTCCCCCGTTTTACGTGGGACCCAGTACTTC
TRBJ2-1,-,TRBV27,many,CASSLPPGRGDYNEQFF,TGTGCCAGCAGTTTACCCCCCGGCAGGGGAGATTACAATGAGCAGTTCTTC
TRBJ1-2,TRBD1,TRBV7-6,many,CASSYRTGYGYTF,TGTGCCAGCAGCTATCGGACAGGCTATGGCTACACCTTC
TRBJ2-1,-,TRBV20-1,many,CSATEVGIRRQQFF,TGCAGTGCTACGGAGGTGGGAATAAGGAGACAGCAGTTCTTC
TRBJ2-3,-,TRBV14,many,CASSQVKGRREYF,TGTGCCAGCAGCCAAGTAAAGGGGCGACGGGAGTATTTT
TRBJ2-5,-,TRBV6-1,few,CASSEATQYF,TGTGCCAGCAGTGAAGCGACCCAGTACTTC
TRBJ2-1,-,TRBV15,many,CATSRDTGSYNEQFF,TGTGCCACCAGCAGAGATACAGGCTCCTACAATGAGCAGTTCTTC
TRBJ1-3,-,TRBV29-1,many,CSVYPQQDPSGNTIYF,TGCAGCGTATACCCCCAACAGGACCCCTCTGGAAACACCATATATTTT
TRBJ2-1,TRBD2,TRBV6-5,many,CASRGTSFNEQFF,TGTGCCAGCAGAGGGACTAGCTTCAATGAGCAGTTCTTC
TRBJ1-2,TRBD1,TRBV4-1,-,CASSPYGQGGFWGYTF,TGCGCCAGCAGTCCTTACGGACAGGGAGGTTTTTGGGGCTACACCTTC
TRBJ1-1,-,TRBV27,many,CASRFSGQNTEAFF,TGTGCCAGCAGGTTCTCAGGGCAGAACACTGAAGCTTTCTTT
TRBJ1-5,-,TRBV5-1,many,CASSPYPKGGRNQPQHF,TGCGCCAGCAGCCCATATCCGAAGGGAGGAAGGAATCAGCCCCAGCATTTT
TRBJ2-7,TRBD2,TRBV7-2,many,CASTSGRSSYEQYF,TGTGCTAGCACTAGCGGGAGAAGCTCCTACGAGCAGTACTTC
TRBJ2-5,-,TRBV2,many,CASTLETQYF,TGTGCCAGTACTCTGGAGACCCAGTACTTC
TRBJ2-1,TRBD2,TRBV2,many,CASSDGSGRAFSYNEQFF,TGTGCCAGCAGTGATGGTAGCGGGAGGGCCTTCTCCTACAATGAGCAGTTCTTC
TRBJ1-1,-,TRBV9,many,CASSVVTGGTEAFF,TGTGCCAGCAGCGTAGTGACAGGAGGCACTGAAGCTTTCTTT